This TCR beta chain emerged from a study of PD-L1 blockade in urothelial cancer. Study-level information: About 85% of the 29 patients were males with bladder-origin urothelial cancer.

Time point: peripheral blood 6 weeks after treatment start. The cohort comprised individuals with locally advanced or metastatic urothelial carcinoma. Generated by immunoSEQ multiplex PCR, the TCRdb table keeps only in-frame clones and is missing some. The sample holds about 51,000 clones; more than 75% are singletons and the top ten take 2% to 2.5%. The V segment lost 4 bases and the J segment 6 bases; nucleotides outside the gene matches: 11. The CDR3 has 16 amino acids. Germline assignment: CDR1 SGHNT and CDR2 YYREEE (reference sequence). The chain recombines TRBV5-4 with TRBJ2-7, with 12 bases identical to TRBD2. The sequence came from a man aged 55 to 69 with urothelial cancer. Sequences were derived from PBMCs, sampled around atezolizumab (anti-PD-L1) treatment. The CDR3 spells CASSRGLAGGPTEQYF. Here the CDR3 DNA reads TGTGCCAGCAGCCGGGGGCTAGCGGGAGGGCCCACCGAGCAGTACTTC. The full variable domain, with the rest looked up from reference TRBV5-4 and TRBJ2-7, is ETGVTQSPTHLIKTRGQQVTLRCSSQSGHNTVSWYQQALGQGPQFIFQYYREEENGRGNFPPRFSGLQFPNYSSELNVNALELDDSALYLCASSRGLAGGPTEQYFGPGTRLTVT.